The sequence of this T cell receptor beta chain was determined in a study of Graves' ophthalmopathy and Graves' hyperthyroidism. This clonotype was counted at least ten times. V gave up 5 bases and J gave up 2 bases; unmatched junction bases: 8. The CDR3 extends over 15 amino acids. Germline CDR1 DFQATT, CDR2 SNEGSKA (reference sequence). Beta-chain TCR CDR3 regions were amplified from RNA transcripts. Second-round multiplex PCR came after first-round RT-PCR with HTBI primers. TCRdb re-called the multiplex PCR reads through MiXCR, storing one row per CDR3 protein. Of about 400,000 distinct CDR3 sequences in the sample, roughly 18% were seen once.

This chain connects TRBV20-1 to TRBJ1-5, with 8 bases identical to TRBD1. The TCR sequence derives from a woman in her late teens or twenties with Graves' ophthalmopathy. The source material was peripheral blood. As DNA, the CDR3 is TGCAGTGCTGGGGGTTTGGGACAGGGCAATCAGCCCCAGCATTTT. It codes for CSAGGLGQGNQPQHF.